This TCR beta chain was identified in a study of T cell responses to AZD1222 COVID-19 vaccine. Whole-study results and caveats: Of the AZD1222 recipients, only 5 to 7 were seropositive at baseline.

Here immunoSEQ multiplex PCR was the method, and the copy in TCRdb shows in-frame clones only, minus some. This table has about 150,000 clones, roughly nine tenths appearing once. CDR3 length: 12 amino acids. Per germline, CDR1 MNHEY and CDR2 SVGEGT. Deletions cut 0 bases from V and 9 bases from J, with 6 bases between. Of note for this clone: Its cognate antigen is unknown.

The J gene is TRBJ2-1, the V gene TRBV6-2 or TRBV6-3; D not resolved. The TCR comes from an adult in good health. The source was peripheral blood, collected on day 0 of AZD1222 vaccination. Here the CDR3 DNA reads TGTGCCAGCAGTTACTCGGGCCTTGAGCAGTTCTTC. It encodes CASSYSGLEQFF.